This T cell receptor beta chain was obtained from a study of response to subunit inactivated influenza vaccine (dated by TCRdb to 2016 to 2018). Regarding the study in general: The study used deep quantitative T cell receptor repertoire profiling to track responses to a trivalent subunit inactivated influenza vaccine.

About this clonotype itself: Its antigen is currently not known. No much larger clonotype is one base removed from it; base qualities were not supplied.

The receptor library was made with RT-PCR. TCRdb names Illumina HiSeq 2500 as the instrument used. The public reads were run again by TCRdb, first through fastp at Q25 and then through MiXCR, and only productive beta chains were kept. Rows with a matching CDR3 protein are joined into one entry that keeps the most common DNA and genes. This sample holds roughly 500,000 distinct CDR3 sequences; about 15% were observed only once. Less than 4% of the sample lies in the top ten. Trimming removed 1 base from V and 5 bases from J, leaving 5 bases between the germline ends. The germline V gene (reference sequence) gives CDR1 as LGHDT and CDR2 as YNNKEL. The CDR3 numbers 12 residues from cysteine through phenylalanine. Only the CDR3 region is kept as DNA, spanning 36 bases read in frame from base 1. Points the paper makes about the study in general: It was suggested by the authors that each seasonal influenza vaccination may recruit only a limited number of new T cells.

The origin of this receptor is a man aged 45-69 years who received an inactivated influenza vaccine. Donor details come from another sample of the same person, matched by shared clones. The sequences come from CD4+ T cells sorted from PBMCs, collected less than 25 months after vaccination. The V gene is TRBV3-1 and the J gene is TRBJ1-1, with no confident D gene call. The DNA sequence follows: TGTGCCAGCAGCCAAGGGCTGACTGAAGCTTTCTTT. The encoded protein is CASSQGLTEAFF.